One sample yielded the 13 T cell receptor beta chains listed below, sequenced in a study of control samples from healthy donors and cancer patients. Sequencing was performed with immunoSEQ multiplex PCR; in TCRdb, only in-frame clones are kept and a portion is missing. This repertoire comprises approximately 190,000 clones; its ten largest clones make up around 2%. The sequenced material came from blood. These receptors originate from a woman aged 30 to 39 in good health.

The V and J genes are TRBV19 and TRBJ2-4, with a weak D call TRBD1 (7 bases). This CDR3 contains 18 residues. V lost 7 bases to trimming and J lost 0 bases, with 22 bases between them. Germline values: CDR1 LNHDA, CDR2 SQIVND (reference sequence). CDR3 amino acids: CASTPEGGQLIAKNIQYF. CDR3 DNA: TGTGCCAGTACCCCCGAGGGGGGACAGCTGATAGCCAAAAACATTCAGTACTTC. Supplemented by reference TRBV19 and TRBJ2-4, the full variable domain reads DGGITQSPKYLFRKEGQNVTLSCEQNLNHDAMYWYRQDPGQGLRLIYYSQIVNDFQKGDIAEGYSVSREKKESFPLTVTSAQKNPTAFYLCASTPEGGQLIAKNIQYFGAGTRLSVL.

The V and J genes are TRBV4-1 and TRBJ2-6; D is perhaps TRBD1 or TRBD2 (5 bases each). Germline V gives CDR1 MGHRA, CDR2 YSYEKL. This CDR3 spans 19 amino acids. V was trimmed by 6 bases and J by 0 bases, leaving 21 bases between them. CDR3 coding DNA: TGCGCCAGCAGTCCAAAACCGGGACCTCTCTACTCTGGGGCCAACGTCCTGACTTTC. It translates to CASSPKPGPLYSGANVLTF.

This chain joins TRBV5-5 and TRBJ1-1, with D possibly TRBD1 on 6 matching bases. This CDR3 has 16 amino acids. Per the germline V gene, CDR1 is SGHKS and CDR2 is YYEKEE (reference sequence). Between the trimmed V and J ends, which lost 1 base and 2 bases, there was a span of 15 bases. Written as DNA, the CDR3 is TGTGCCAGCAGCTTGTACTGGACAGCCGTTAACACTGAAGCTTTCTTT. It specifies CASSLYWTAVNTEAFF.

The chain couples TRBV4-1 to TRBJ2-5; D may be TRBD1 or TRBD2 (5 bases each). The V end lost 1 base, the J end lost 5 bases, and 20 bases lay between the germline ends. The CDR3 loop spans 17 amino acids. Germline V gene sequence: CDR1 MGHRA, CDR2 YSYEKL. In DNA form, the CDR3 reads TGCGCCAGCAGCCAAGTGAGATCGAGGGGCTCCCCGGAGACCCAGTACTTC. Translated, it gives CASSQVRSRGSPETQYF.

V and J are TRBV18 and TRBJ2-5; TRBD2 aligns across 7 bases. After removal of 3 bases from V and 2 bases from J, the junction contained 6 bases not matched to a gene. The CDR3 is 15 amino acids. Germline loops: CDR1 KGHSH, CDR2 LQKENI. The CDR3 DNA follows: TGTGCCAGCTCACCCTGGGCGGGGGAACAAGAGACCCAGTACTTC. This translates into CASSPWAGEQETQYF.

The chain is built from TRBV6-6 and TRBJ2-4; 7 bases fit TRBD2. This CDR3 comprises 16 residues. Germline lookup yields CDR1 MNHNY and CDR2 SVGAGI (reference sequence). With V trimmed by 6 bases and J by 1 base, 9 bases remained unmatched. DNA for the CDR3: TGTGCCAGCAGCTCAAGCGGGCGGGGGGCCAAAAACATTCAGTACTTC. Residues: CASSSSGRGAKNIQYF.

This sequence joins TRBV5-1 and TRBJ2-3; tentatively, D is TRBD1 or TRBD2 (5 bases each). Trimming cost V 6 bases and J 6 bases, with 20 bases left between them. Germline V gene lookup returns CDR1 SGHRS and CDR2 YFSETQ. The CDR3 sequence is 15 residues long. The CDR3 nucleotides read TGCGCCAGCACTACCGGGACGCCGCCAGAGGATACGCAGTATTTT. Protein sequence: CASTTGTPPEDTQYF.

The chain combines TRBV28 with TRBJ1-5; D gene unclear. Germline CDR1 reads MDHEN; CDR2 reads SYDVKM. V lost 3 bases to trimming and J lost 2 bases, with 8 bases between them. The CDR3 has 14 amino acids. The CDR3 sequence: CASSFGIGNQPQHF. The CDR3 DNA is TGTGCCAGCAGTTTCGGGATCGGCAATCAGCCCCAGCATTTT.

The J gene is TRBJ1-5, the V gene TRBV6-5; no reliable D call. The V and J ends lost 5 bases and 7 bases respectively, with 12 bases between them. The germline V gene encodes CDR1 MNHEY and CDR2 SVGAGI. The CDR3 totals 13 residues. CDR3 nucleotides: TGTGCCAGCAGTCTAGCGTTTGGGCAGCCCCAGCATTTT. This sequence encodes CASSLAFGQPQHF.

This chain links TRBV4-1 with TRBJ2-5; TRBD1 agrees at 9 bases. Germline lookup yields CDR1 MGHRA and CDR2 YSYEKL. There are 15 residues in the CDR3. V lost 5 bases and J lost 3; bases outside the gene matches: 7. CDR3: CASSWTGTGKETQYF. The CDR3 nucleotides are TGCGCCAGCAGCTGGACCGGGACAGGGAAAGAGACCCAGTACTTC.

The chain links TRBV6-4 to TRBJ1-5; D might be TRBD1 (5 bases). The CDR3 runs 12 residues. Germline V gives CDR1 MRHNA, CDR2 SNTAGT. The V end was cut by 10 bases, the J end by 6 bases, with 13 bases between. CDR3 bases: TGTGCCACCAAAAGGGGAATTCAGCCCCAGCATTTT. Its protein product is CATKRGIQPQHF.

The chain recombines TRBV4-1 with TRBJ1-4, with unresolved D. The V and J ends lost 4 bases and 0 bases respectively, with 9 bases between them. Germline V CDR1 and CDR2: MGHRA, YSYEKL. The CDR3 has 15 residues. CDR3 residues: CASSPYGPTNEKLFF. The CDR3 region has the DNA TGCGCCAGCAGCCCATACGGACCAACTAATGAAAAACTGTTTTTT.

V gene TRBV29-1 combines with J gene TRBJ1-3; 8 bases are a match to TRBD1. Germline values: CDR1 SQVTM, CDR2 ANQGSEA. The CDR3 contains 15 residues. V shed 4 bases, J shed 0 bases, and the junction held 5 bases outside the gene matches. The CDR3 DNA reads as TGCAGCGTTGGTGGGACAGGACGCTCTGGAAACACCATATATTTT. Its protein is CSVGGTGRSGNTIYF.